The sequence of this T cell receptor (beta chain) was determined in a study of OX40 agonist ivuxolimab in advanced cancers. Data came from immunoSEQ multiplex PCR; TCRdb stores just in-frame clones and leaves some out. Of 70,000 or so clones in the sample, 70% to 90% were seen once. CDR1 is SEHNR, CDR2 FQNEAQ, per germline (reference sequence). The CDR3 is made up of 18 amino acids. With 5 bases clipped from V and 8 bases from J, the junction kept 21 bases outside the gene matches. The V call is TRBV7-9, the J call TRBJ2-3; TRBD2 aligns across 8 bases. This clonotype originated in an adult with an advanced solid tumor such as melanoma, head and neck, liver or kidney cancer. The specimen was CD4+ or CD8+ T cells sorted from blood, collected in a trial of the OX40 agonist ivuxolimab. The CDR3 here is CASSPGKRAGDLGGTQYF. CDR3 DNA: TGTGCCAGCAGCCCCGGGAAGCGAGCGGGAGACCTAGGAGGTACGCAGTATTTT.